The 17 T cell receptor beta chains presented below share a single source sample, sequenced in a study of blood T cells in healthy people across ages. It was with a sample-barcoded 5' primer and a J-beta primer mix that a second PCR of about 6 to 12 cycles was run. MiXCR, applied by TCRdb to the 5' RACE reads, yields one record per CDR3 protein. The sample has about 840,000 distinct CDR3 sequences, 25% to 30% seen once; the top ten hold around 9.6%. The same sample was also used in a study of T cells of mothers and their children.

The specimen sequenced was blood. All receptors derive from a woman between 40 and 55 years old in good health.

The sample holds many counts of this clonotype. The J gene is TRBJ1-2, the V gene TRBV28; no definite D call. With 5 bases removed from V and 2 bases from J, the gap between germline ends came to 12 bases. The V gene's germline CDR1 is MDHEN and CDR2 SYDVKM. This CDR3 spans 14 amino acids. CDR3: CASSRESDNYGYTF. The DNA for the CDR3 is TGTGCCAGCAGTCGGGAATCAGACAACTATGGCTACACCTTC.

This clonotype was counted only a few times. This chain uses TRBV18 with TRBJ1-6; the match to TRBD1 covers 7 bases. This CDR3 region has 14 residues. The V gene's germline CDR1 is KGHSH and CDR2 LQKENI. With V trimmed by 9 bases and J by 7 bases, 9 bases remained unmatched. The CDR3 spells CASSTDRLNSPLHF. In DNA, the CDR3 is TGTGCCAGTTCAACGGACAGGCTAAATTCACCCCTCCACTTT.

The V and J genes are TRBV28 and TRBJ1-2; 7 positions agree with TRBD1. Germline CDR1 MDHEN, CDR2 SYDVKM. The CDR3 loop spans 14 amino acids. V trimming: 6 bases; J trimming: 4 bases; junction bases outside the gene matches: 8. CDR3 protein: CASRLPRGGYGYTF. The CDR3 nucleotides read TGTGCCAGCAGGTTACCCAGGGGGGGCTATGGCTACACCTTC.

This clonotype was detected many times. The chain carries TRBV28 and TRBJ2-7; TRBD1 aligns across 11 bases. The CDR3 is 15 amino acids. Germline V gene lookup returns CDR1 MDHEN and CDR2 SYDVKM. With V trimmed by 5 bases and J by 6 bases, 9 bases remained unmatched. The chain's CDR3 is CASSRYTGTGGEQYF. The CDR3 DNA sequence: TGTGCCAGCAGTAGGTATACCGGGACAGGGGGCGAGCAGTACTTC. The variable domain in full, with the rest retrieved from reference TRBV28 and TRBJ2-7, is DVKVTQSSRYLVKRTGEKVFLECVQDMDHENMFWYRQDPGLGLRLIYFSYDVKMKEKGDIPEGYSVSREKKERFSLILESASTNQTSMYLCASSRYTGTGGEQYFGPGTRLTVT.

The CDR3 sequence: CASSPRGLVEETQYF. The CDR3 nucleotides read TGCGCCAGCAGCCCTCGAGGACTAGTCGAAGAGACCCAGTACTTC. The gene calls are TRBV5-1 and TRBJ2-5; 7 positions agree with TRBD2. The ends lost 4 bases at V and 3 bases at J; junction bases unmatched: 9. Germline-derived CDR1 and CDR2 are SGHRS and YFSETQ. This CDR3 has 15 residues. Supplemented by reference TRBV5-1 and TRBJ2-5, the full variable domain reads KAGVTQTPRYLIKTRGQQVTLSCSPISGHRSVSWYQQTPGQGLQFLFEYFSETQRNKGNFPGRFSGRQFSNSRSEMNVSTLELGDSALYLCASSPRGLVEETQYFGPGTRLLVL.

This chain's CDR3 is CASSVLGGSTGETQYF. CDR3 coding DNA: TGTGCCAGCAGCGTACTCGGTGGGTCCACAGGAGAGACCCAGTACTTC. The V call is TRBV9, the J call TRBJ2-5, with D possibly TRBD1 on 5 matching bases. Germline values: CDR1 SGDLS, CDR2 YYNGEE. V lost 1 base to trimming and J lost 4 bases, with 17 bases between them. The CDR3 is 16 residues long.

V is TRBV20-1 and J is TRBJ2-1; 14 bases fit TRBD2. The CDR3 spans 15 residues. Per the germline V gene, CDR1 is DFQATT and CDR2 is SNEGSKA (reference sequence). Unmatched junction bases numbered 7, after V lost 4 bases and J lost 8 bases. The CDR3 protein is CSATLTSGGVDEQFF. CDR3 nucleotide sequence: TGCAGTGCTACCTTGACTAGCGGGGGGGTGGATGAGCAGTTCTTC.

The rearrangement links TRBV11-2 to TRBJ1-2; the D is unclear. Germline loops: CDR1 SGHAT, CDR2 FQNNGV. The CDR3 is made up of 14 amino acids. The ends were cut back, 2 bases at V and 5 bases at J, with 12 bases in the middle. The CDR3 here is CASSLPEVGYGYTF. CDR3 in DNA: TGTGCCAGCAGCTTACCGGAGGTCGGGTATGGCTACACCTTC.

This clonotype was detected a few times. The chain employs TRBV12-3 or TRBV12-4 and TRBJ1-6, with TRBD1 matching over 8 bases. V lost 6 bases to trimming and J lost 7 bases; unmatched junction nucleotides: 5. CDR3 length equals 14 residues. CDR3 region: CASSRTGINSPLHF. The CDR3 DNA is TGTGCCAGCAGCCGGACAGGGATAAATTCACCCCTCCACTTT.

A note on this clonotype: One junction end disagrees with the germline gene, perhaps due to a read error. V and J are TRBV7-2 and TRBJ2-7; D unclear. This CDR3 is 11 amino acids long. Looked up from germline, CDR1 is SGHTA and CDR2 is FQGNSA. CDR3 residues: CAGSSYYEQYF. The CDR3 DNA reads as TGTGCCGGCAGCTCCTACTACGAGCAGTACTTC.

This clonotype was recorded a few times. The gene calls are TRBV24-1 and TRBJ2-2; D is uncertain. The CDR3 is made up of 12 amino acids. Germline-derived CDR1 and CDR2 are KGHDR and SFDVKD. V was clipped by 7 bases and J by 7 bases, with 9 bases between them. This CDR3 is CATSRLNGELFF. CDR3 nucleotide sequence: TGTGCCACCAGCAGGCTAAACGGGGAGCTGTTTTTT.

At least ten counts were recorded for this clonotype. This chain links TRBV20-1 with TRBJ2-7; 10 bases map to TRBD2. This CDR3 contains 17 residues. V was clipped by 3 bases and J by 6 bases; unmatched bases: 17. Germline lookup yields CDR1 DFQATT and CDR2 SNEGSKA (reference sequence). The CDR3 is CSASPPYVLAGEGEQYF. The CDR3 DNA reads as TGCAGTGCTAGCCCCCCCTACGTGCTAGCGGGGGAGGGCGAGCAGTACTTC.

Concerning this clonotype: Possible read error: a much larger clone is one base away. The rearrangement links TRBV7-2 to TRBJ2-4; the match to TRBD2 covers 13 bases. The J call may be mistaken, given a closer DNA end match to TRBJ2-7. The germline CDR1 and CDR2 sequences are SGHTA and FQGNSA. The CDR3 is made up of 16 amino acids. CDR3 region: CASSFAGTSGNHEQYF. Here the CDR3 DNA reads TGTGCCAGCAGCTTCGCCGGGACTAGCGGGAACCACGAGCAGTACTTC.

This clonotype was detected ten times or more. The chain employs TRBV18 and TRBJ1-2, with a possible D match to TRBD1 (5 bases). Germline assignment: CDR1 KGHSH and CDR2 LQKENI. The V and J ends lost 4 bases and 5 bases respectively, with 11 bases between them. This CDR3 has 13 residues. The CDR3, as DNA: TGTGCCAGCTCACAGGACACTGGTTATGGCTACACCTTC. This sequence encodes CASSQDTGYGYTF.

J is TRBJ2-5 and V is TRBV24-1; 9 positions agree with TRBD2. The V and J ends lost 0 bases and 1 base, in that order; junction bases with no gene match: 2. This CDR3 contains 16 residues. Germline assignment: CDR1 KGHDR and CDR2 SFDVKD. The CDR3 DNA is TGTGCCACCAGTGATTTGAAGCGGGGGGTCCAAGAGACCCAGTACTTC. Amino acid sequence: CATSDLKRGVQETQYF.

This clonotype appeared many times. The J gene is TRBJ2-5, the V gene TRBV29-1; D is tentatively TRBD1 or TRBD2 (6 bases each). CDR3 length equals 14 residues. V was clipped by 5 bases and J by 0 bases, with 13 bases between them. Per germline, CDR1 SQVTM and CDR2 ANQGSEA. This chain's CDR3 is CSVREGGYQETQYF. The DNA for the CDR3 is TGCAGCGTTAGAGAAGGGGGGTACCAAGAGACCCAGTACTTC.

The sample holds a few counts of this clonotype. The rearrangement links TRBV7-9 to TRBJ1-6; no definite D call. This CDR3 region has 14 residues. The germline V gene encodes CDR1 SEHNR and CDR2 FQNEAQ (reference sequence). Trimming took 1 base from V and 7 from J, leaving 8 bases between them. CDR3 bases: TGTGCCAGCAGCTTAGTATACGAGAATTCACCCCTCCACTTT. It codes for CASSLVYENSPLHF.